This T cell receptor (beta chain) was profiled in a study of CD8+ T cells in alopecia areata (dated by TCRdb to between 2018 and 2020). For the study in its entirety: In both human patients and the C3H/HeJ mouse model, the study applied high-throughput TCRbeta sequencing to look at T cell clonal expansion in alopecia areata. immunoSEQ multiplex PCR using 35 Vbeta forward primers and 13 Jbeta reverse primers was used to amplify TCRbeta CDR3 regions. RNA came from the PAXgene miRNA kit for fixed scalp, the miRNeasy kit for PBMCs, and the RNeasy kit for mouse skin. Scalp clonality was compared across normal scalp (n=4), patchy alopecia areata scalp (n=8), and alopecia totalis/universalis scalp (n=8). Scalp tissue and sorted CD4+ and CD8+ peripheral blood T cells from patchy and totalis/universalis alopecia areata patients and from healthy controls were covered by human TCRbeta sequencing.

Lesional scalp punch biopsies and peripheral blood were collected from alopecia areata patients. PBMCs were isolated by density centrifugation and stained for CD3, CD4 and CD8, after which CD4+ and CD8+ T cells were sorted on a FACSAria. Untreated alopecia areata patients were recruited as part of a multicenter biomarker study. In a handful of patients from the biomarker study, the blood CD8+ T cells went through an additional sort into NKG2D-low and NKG2D-high fractions. Reading from cysteine to phenylalanine, the CDR3 counts 14 amino acids. Just the 42-base CDR3 DNA is kept, in frame starting at base 1. Germline trimming: 3 bases from V, 4 bases from J; junction bases outside gene matches: 5. Sequences MNHEY (CDR1) and SMNVEV (CDR2) are obtained from the germline V gene (reference sequence). Points the paper makes about the study in general: Compared with mice, TCR sequences shared between patients were less clear, possibly partly because of HLA diversity across the patient population. Compared with normal scalp, lesional scalp, particularly in alopecia totalis/universalis, had higher clonality and more expanded CD8+ clones, which suggests antigenic drive. Scalp TCR repertoire analysis is complicated because resident alphabeta T cells in normal human skin are also sequenced, whereas mouse skin is dominated by gammadelta T cells.

Preparation of the library involved the immunoSEQ multiplex PCR assay. RNA was extracted from all samples and reverse transcribed into cDNA as template for TCR sequencing. First-strand cDNA was synthesized using SuperScript III with a 2:1 mix of oligo-dT and random hexamers. A synthetic immune receptor repertoire was used to measure amplification bias, and any remaining bias was corrected computationally. In the original analysis: Raw reads were preprocessed to remove errors, and CDR3 was defined by IMGT conventions from the conserved cysteine to phenylalanine. Clonality was computed by normalizing Shannon entropy by log2 of the number of productive unique TCRs and subtracting the result from 1. CD4 or CD8 identity of scalp clones was inferred by cross-referencing scalp TCRbeta sequences with sorted blood CD4 and CD8 repertoires. TCRdb carries this immuneACCESS record with in-frame sequences only. Its versions omit some clonotypes, under half of them owing to an unresolved V gene in the studies checked, with the rest unexplained. V and J calls and clone size are copied from that table; D and trimming were computed from the DNA. The sample table records tens of thousands of clones; around three quarters of these occur just once. The biggest ten clones account for under 20% of the sample.

On this clone: No cognate antigen has been identified for it. No clone much larger than this one lies a single base away; base qualities are absent.

Source material: NKG2D-low CD8+ T cells sorted from blood. Interpreted using the paper, the cell subset or site label stands for: sorted CD8+ NKG2D-low blood T cells. This receptor was identified in a human donor with alopecia areata. Here the chain combines TRBV27 and TRBJ2-7; 8 bases in between match TRBD1. The nucleotide sequence is TGTGCCAGCAGTTTGGCAGGGGGCGTTTACGAGCAGTACTTC. It is translated as CASSLAGGVYEQYF.